This TCR beta chain was sequenced in a study of T-cell reconstitution after alpha-beta-depleted transplantation in children. Study-level points and caveats: Several hundred graft clones that had expanded were reportedly the source of alpha-beta T cells about two months after transplant. The origin of high day-60 TCRbeta diversity in some patients lay in surviving recipient T cells and thymic progenitors. T-cell numbers and diversity one year post-transplant derived largely from freshly generated T cells.

Library preparation (for TCRbeta) was performed with unique molecular identifiers. Via MiXCR, TCRdb re-called the PCR reads, giving one row per CDR3 protein. The sample holds just over 950,000 distinct CDR3 sequences; 25% to 30% are singletons and the top ten take roughly 28%. CDR1 SEHNR and CDR2 FQNEAQ come from the germline V gene (reference sequence). CDR3 length equals 15 residues. V was cut by 1 base and J by 0 bases, with 8 bases left in between. Remarks on this clonotype: The antigen remains undetermined.

The chain uses TRBV7-9 and TRBJ2-3; D is undetermined. This TCR derives from a boy in the first two years of life who had a stem cell transplant for SCID, so the T cells may come from the graft donor. Sequencing used PBMCs, mostly from graft donor cells, obtained 360 days after TCRalphabeta/CD19-depleted stem cell transplant. The CDR3, as DNA: TGTGCCAGCAGCTTAGGTACCCAGAGCACAGATACGCAGTATTTT. Amino acid sequence: CASSLGTQSTDTQYF. The full variable domain, rest sourced from reference TRBV7-9 and TRBJ2-3, is DTGVSQNPRHKITKRGQNVTFRCDPISEHNRLYWYRQTLGQGPEFLTYFQNEAQLEKSRLLSDRFSAERPKGSFSTLEIQRTEQGDSAMYLCASSLGTQSTDTQYFGPGTRLTVL.